Following are 2 T cell receptor beta chains from one sample sequenced in a study of CD8 T cells in ankylosing spondylitis. Notes on the study in general: Within ankylosing spondylitis blood, a TCR beta motif made up of several highly homologous variants appeared to be characteristic.

These TCRs' antigens remain unknown. Each CDR3 protein is one row after TCRdb ran MiXCR on the 5' RACE reads. This table holds about 420,000 distinct CDR3 sequences, around 24% found once. The sequencing sample was made of blood, either unsorted or a sorted T cell fraction (not recorded which). Receptor source: a male donor with ankylosing spondylitis.

This chain connects TRBV10-2 to TRBJ2-5, with D unclear. CDR1 WSHSY and CDR2 SAAADI come from the germline V gene. Between the trimmed V and J ends, which lost 10 bases and 4 bases, there was a span of 16 bases. The CDR3 length is 13 residues. The CDR3 DNA is TGCGCCACCCTTGATGGTGGAGTAGAGACCCAGTACTTC. The encoded protein is CATLDGGVETQYF.

This clonotype was observed many times. V gene TRBV7-2 combines with J gene TRBJ2-7; 12 bases are a match to TRBD1. With 3 bases clipped from V and 10 bases from J, the junction kept 16 bases outside the gene matches. CDR3 length: 17 residues. Germline CDR1 SGHTA, CDR2 FQGNSA. The CDR3 DNA is TGTGCCAGCAGCTTCGGGCCAGCGGGACAGGGGGCGCATTATCAGTACTTC. This codes for CASSFGPAGQGAHYQYF.